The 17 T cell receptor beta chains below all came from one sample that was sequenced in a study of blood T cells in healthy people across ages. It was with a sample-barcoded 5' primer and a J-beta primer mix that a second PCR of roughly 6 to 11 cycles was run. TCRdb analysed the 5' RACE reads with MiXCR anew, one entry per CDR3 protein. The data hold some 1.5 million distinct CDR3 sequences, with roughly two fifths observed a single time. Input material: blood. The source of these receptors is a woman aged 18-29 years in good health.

CDR3 loop: CASSLEYSSTDTQYF. DNA of the CDR3: TGTGCCAGCAGCTTAGAATACTCTAGCACAGATACGCAGTATTTT. The J gene is TRBJ2-3, the V gene TRBV7-2; the D is unclear. The CDR3 is 15 residues long. CDR1 SGHTA and CDR2 FQGNSA come from the germline V gene. The V gene lost 1 base and the J gene lost 0 bases, with 8 bases spanning the gap.

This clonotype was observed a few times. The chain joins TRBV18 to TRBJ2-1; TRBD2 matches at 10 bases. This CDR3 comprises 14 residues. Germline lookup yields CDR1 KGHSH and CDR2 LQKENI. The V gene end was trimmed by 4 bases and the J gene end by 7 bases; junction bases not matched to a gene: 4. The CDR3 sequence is CASSRAGGRNEQFF. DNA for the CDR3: TGTGCCAGCTCACGAGCGGGGGGGCGTAATGAGCAGTTCTTC.

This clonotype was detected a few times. The CDR3 DNA reads as TGTGCCAGCACTTGGAGCTCCTATAATTCACCCCTCCACTTT. Residues: CASTWSSYNSPLHF. The rearrangement joins TRBV6-6 to TRBJ1-6; D is unclear. Between the trimmed V and J ends, which lost 7 bases and 0 bases, there was a span of 7 bases. CDR1 is MNHNY and CDR2 is SVGAGI in the germline V gene (reference sequence). The CDR3 consists of 14 residues.

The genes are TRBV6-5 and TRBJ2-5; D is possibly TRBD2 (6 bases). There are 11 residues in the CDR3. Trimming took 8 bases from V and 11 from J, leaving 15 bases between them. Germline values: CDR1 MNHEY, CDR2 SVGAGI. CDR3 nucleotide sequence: TGTGCCAGCTGGGGGGTACATGAGCAGTACTTC. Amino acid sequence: CASWGVHEQYF.

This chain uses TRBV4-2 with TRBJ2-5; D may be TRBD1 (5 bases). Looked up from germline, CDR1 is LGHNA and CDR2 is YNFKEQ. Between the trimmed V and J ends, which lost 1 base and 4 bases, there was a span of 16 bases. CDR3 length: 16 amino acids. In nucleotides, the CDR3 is TGTGCCAGCAGCCAAGGAAATGGGGCTGGCGGAGAGACCCAGTACTTC. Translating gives CASSQGNGAGGETQYF.

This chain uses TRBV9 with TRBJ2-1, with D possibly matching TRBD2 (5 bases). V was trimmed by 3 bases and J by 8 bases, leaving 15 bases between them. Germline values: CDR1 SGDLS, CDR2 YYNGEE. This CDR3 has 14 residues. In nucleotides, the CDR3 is TGTGCCAGCAGCGCGTCCACTAGGGTCCATGAGCAGTTCTTC. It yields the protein CASSASTRVHEQFF. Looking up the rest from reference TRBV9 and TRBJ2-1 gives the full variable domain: DSGVTQTPKHLITATGQRVTLRCSPRSGDLSVYWYQQSLDQGLQFLIQYYNGEERAKGNILERFSAQQFPDLHSELNLSSLELGDSALYFCASSASTRVHEQFFGPGTRLTVL.

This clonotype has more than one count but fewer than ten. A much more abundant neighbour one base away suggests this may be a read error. In DNA form, the CDR3 reads TGTGCCAGCAGCGTCCTCAGGGGAGAAGTCGAGCAGTACTTC. Translation gives CASSVLRGEVEQYF. The chain links TRBV11-2 to TRBJ2-7; tentatively, D is TRBD1 (6 bases). CDR1 SGHAT and CDR2 FQNNGV come from the germline V gene. The ends were cut back, 5 bases at V and 6 bases at J, with 17 bases in the middle. This CDR3 comprises 14 residues.

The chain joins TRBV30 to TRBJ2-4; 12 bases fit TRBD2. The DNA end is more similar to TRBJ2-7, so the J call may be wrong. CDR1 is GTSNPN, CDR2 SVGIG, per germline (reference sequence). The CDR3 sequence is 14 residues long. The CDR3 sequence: CAWSLGLAGSEQYF. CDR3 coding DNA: TGTGCCTGGAGTCTTGGACTAGCGGGGTCCGAGCAGTACTTC.

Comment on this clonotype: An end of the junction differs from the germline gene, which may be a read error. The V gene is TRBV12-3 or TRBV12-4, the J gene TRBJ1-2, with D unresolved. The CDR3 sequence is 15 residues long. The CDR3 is CASSLVAGRNYGCTF. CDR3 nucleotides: TGTGCCAGCAGTTTAGTTGCGGGCAGAAACTATGGCTGCACCTTC.

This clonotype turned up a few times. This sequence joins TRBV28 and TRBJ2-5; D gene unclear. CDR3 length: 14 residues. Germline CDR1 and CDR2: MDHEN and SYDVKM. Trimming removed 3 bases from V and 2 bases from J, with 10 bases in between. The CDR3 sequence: CASSFRLVQETQYF. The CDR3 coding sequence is TGTGCCAGCAGTTTTAGGCTAGTGCAAGAGACCCAGTACTTC.

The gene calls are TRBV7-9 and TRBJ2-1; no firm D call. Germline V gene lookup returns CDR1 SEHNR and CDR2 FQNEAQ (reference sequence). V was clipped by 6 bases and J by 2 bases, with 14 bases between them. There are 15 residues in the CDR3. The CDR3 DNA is TGTGCCAGCAGTTCTGACGTGCTCCCCTACAATGAGCAGTTCTTC. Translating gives CASSSDVLPYNEQFF.

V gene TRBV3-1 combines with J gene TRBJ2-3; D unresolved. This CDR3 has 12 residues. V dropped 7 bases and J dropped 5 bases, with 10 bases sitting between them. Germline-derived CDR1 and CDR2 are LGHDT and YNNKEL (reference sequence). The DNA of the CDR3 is TGTGCCAGCAACCTTCTCAAAGATACGCAGTATTTT. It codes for CASNLLKDTQYF.

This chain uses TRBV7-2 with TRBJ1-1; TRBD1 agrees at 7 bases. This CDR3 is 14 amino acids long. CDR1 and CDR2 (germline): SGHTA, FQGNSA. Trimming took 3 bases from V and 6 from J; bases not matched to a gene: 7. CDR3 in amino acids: CASSFRSDRAEAFF. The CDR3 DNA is TGTGCCAGCAGCTTTCGGAGTGACAGGGCTGAAGCTTTCTTT.

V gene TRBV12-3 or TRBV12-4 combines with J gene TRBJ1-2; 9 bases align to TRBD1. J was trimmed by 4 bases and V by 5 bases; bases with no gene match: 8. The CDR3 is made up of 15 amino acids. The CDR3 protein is CASSGTGLRGYGYTF. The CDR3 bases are TGTGCCAGCAGTGGGACAGGGTTGAGAGGCTATGGCTACACCTTC.

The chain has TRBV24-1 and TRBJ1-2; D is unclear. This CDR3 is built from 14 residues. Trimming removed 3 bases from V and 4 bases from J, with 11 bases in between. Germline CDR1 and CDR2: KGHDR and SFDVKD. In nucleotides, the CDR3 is TGTGCCACCAGTGATAGGACTGTTACCTATGGCTACACCTTC. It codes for CATSDRTVTYGYTF.

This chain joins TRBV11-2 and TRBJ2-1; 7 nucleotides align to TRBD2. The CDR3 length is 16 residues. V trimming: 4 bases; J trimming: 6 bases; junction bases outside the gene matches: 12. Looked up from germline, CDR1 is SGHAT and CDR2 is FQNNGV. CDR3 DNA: TGTGCCAGCAGCTCAAGGCGGGAGAGCCCCTTCAATGAGCAGTTCTTC. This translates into CASSSRRESPFNEQFF.

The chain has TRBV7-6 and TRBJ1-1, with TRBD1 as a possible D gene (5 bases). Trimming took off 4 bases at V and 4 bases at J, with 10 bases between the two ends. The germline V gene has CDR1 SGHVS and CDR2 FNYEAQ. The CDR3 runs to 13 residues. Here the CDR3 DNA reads TGTGCCAGCAGCTCCCCAGGGTTCACTGAAGCTTTCTTT. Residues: CASSSPGFTEAFF.